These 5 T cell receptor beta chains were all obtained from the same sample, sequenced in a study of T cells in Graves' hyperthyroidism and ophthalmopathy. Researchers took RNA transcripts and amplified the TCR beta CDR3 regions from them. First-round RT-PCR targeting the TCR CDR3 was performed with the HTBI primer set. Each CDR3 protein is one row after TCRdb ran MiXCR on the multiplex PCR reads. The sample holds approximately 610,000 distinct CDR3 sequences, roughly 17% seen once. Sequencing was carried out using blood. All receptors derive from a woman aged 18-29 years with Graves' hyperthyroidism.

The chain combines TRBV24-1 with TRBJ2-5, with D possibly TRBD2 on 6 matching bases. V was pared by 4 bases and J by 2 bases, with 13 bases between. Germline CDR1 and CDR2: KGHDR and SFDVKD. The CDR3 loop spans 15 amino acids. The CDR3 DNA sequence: TGTGCCACCAGTGACCCGATCGGGGGTCAAGAGACCCAGTACTTC. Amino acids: CATSDPIGGQETQYF.

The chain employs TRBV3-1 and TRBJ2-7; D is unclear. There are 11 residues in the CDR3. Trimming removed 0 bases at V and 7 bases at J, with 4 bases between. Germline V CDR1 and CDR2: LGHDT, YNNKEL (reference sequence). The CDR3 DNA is TGTGCCAGCAGCCAAGAGTGGGAGCAGTACTTC. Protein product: CASSQEWEQYF.

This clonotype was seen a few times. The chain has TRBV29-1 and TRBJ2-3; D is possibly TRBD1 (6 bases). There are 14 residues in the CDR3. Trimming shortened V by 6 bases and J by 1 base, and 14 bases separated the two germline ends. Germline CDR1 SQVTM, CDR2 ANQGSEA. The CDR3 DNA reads TGCAGCGTCCCGAACCCAGGGGGCACAGATACGCAGTATTTT. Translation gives CSVPNPGGTDTQYF.

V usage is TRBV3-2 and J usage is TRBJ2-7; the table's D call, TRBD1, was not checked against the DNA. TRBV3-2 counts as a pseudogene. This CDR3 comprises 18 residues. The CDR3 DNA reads TGTGCCAGCAGCCAAGAAGGACAGGGGGCCGCGACGCCCTACGAGCAGTACTTC. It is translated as CASSQEGQGAATPYEQYF.

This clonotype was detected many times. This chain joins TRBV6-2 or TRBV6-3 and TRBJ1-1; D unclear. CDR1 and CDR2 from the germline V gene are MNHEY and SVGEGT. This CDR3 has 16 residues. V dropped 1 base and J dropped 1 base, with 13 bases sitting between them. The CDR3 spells CASSYLKELTNTEAFF. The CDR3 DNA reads TGTGCCAGCAGTTACTTAAAAGAACTAACGAACACTGAAGCTTTCTTT.